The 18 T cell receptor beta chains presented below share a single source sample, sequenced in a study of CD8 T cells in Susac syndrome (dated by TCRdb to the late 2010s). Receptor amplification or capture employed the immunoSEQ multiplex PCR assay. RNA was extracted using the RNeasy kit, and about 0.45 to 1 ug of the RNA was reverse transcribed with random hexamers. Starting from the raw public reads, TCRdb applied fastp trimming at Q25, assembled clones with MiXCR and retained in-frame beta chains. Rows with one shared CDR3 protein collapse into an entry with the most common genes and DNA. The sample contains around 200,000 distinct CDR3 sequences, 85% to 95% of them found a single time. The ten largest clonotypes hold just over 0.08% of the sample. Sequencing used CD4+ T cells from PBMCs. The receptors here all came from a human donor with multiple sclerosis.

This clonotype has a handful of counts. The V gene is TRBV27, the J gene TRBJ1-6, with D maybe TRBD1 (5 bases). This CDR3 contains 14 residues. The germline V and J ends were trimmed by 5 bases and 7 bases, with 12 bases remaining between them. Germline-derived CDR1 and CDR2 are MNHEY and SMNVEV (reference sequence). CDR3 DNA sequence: TGTGCCAGCAGTCTCGGGGGACTGAATTCACCCCTCCACTTT. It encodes CASSLGGLNSPLHF.

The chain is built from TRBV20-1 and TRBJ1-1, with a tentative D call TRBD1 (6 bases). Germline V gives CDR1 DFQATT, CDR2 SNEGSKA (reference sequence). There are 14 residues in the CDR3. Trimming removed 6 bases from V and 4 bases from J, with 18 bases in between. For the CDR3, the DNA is TGCAGTGCCCTGACAGGCGCGAGCGGCACTGAAGCTTTCTTT. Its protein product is CSALTGASGTEAFF.

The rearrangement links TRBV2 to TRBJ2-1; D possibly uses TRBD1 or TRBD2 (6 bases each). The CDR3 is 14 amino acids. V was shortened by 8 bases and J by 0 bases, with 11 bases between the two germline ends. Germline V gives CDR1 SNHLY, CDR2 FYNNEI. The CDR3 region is CASGQTSSYNEQFF. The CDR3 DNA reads TGTGCCAGCGGACAGACTAGCTCCTACAATGAGCAGTTCTTC. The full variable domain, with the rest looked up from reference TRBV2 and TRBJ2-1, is EPEVTQTPSHQVTQMGQEVILRCVPISNHLYFYWYRQILGQKVEFLVSFYNNEISEKSEIFDDQFSVERPDGSNFTLKIRSTKLEDSAMYFCASGQTSSYNEQFFGPGTRLTVL.

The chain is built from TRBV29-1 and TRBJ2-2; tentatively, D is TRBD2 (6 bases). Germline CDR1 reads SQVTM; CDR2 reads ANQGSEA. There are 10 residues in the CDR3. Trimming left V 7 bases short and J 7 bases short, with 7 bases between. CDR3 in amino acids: CSAGDGELFF. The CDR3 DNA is TGCAGCGCGGGAGACGGGGAGCTGTTTTTT.

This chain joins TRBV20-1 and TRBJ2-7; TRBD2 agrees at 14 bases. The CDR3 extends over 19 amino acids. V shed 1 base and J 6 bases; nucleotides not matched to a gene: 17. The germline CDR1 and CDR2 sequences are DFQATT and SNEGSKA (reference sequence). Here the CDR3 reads CSARAQLGTSGGLGLEQYF. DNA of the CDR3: TGCAGTGCTAGAGCCCAGTTGGGGACTAGCGGGGGCCTGGGTCTCGAGCAGTACTTC.

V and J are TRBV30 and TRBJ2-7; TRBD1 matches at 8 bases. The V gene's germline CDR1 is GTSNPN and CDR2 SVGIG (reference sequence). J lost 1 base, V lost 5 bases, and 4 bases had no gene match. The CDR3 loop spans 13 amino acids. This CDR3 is CAWSRDRSYEQYF. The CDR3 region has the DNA TGTGCCTGGTCGAGGGACAGGTCCTACGAGCAGTACTTC.

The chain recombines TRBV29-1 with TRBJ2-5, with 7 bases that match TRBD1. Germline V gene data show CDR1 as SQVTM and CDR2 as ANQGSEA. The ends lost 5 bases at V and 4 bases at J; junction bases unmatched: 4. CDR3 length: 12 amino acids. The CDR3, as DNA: TGCAGCGTTACCGCAGGGGGAGAGACCCAGTACTTC. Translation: CSVTAGGETQYF.

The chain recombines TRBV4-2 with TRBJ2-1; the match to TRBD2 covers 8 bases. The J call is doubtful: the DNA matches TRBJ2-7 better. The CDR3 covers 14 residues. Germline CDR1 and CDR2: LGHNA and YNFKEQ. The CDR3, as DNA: TGTGCCAGCAGCCAAGACTACGACGGGGGGGTGCAGTACTTC. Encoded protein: CASSQDYDGGVQYF.

This CDR3 reads CASGSQLWGFTGELFF. The CDR3, as DNA: TGTGCTAGTGGTTCGCAATTATGGGGTTTCACCGGGGAGCTGTTTTTT. The chain has TRBV12-5 and TRBJ2-2; no definite D call. Germline V gives CDR1 LGHNT, CDR2 FRNRAP. This CDR3 contains 16 residues. Trimming took 4 bases from V and 4 from J, leaving 16 bases between them.

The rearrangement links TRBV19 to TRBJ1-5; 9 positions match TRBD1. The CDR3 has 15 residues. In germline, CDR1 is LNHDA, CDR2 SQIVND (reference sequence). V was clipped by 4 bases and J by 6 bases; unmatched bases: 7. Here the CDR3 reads CASSTAGQGLQPQHF. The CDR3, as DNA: TGTGCCAGTAGTACCGCGGGACAGGGACTTCAGCCCCAGCATTTT.

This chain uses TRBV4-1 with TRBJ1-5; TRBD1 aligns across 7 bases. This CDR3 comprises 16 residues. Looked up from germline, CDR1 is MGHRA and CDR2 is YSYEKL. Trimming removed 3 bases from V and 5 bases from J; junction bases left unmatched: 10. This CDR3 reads CASSHQITGEDQPQHF. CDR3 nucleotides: TGCGCCAGCAGCCACCAAATAACAGGGGAAGATCAGCCCCAGCATTTT.

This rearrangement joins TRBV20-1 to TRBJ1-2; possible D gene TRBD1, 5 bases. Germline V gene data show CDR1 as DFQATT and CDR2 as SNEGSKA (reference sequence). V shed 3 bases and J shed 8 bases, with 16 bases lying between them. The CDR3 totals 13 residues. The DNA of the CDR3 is TGCAGTGCTAGGGATTGGGACGGCCAAGGCTACACCTTC. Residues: CSARDWDGQGYTF.

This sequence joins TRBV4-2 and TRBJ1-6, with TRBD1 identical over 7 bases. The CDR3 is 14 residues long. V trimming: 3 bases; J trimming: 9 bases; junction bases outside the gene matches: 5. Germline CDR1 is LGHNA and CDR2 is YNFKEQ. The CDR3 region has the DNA TGTGCCAGCAGCCACCCGCAGGGGGGTTCACCCCTCCACTTT. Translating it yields CASSHPQGGSPLHF.

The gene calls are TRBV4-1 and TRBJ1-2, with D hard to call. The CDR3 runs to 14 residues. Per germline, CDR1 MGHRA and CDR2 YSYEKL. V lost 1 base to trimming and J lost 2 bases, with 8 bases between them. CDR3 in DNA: TGCGCCAGCAGCCAAGCCCCAGAGAACTATGGCTACACCTTC. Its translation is CASSQAPENYGYTF.

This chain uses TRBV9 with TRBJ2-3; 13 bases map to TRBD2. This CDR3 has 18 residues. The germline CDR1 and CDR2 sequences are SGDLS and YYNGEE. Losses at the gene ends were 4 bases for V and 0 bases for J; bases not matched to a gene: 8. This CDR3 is CASSTTGTSGKSTDTQYF. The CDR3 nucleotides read TGTGCCAGCAGCACAACCGGGACTAGCGGGAAAAGCACAGATACGCAGTATTTT.

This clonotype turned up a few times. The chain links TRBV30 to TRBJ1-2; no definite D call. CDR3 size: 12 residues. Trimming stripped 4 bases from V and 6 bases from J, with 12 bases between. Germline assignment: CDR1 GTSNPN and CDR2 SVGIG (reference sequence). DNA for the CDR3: TGTGCCTGGACCTCCAGGTCCCATGGCTACACCTTC. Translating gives CAWTSRSHGYTF.

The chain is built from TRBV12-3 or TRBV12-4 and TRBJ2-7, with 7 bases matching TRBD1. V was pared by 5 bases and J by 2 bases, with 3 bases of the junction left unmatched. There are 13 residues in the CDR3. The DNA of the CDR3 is TGTGCCAGCAGTCCGACAGGGCCCTACGAGCAGTACGTC. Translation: CASSPTGPYEQYV.

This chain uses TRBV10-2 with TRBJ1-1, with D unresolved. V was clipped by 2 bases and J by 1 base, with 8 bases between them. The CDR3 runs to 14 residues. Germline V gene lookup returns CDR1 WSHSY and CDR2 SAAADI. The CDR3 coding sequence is TGCGCCAGCAGTGAGGAGATGGGGAACACTGAAGCTTTCTTT. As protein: CASSEEMGNTEAFF.